Sequencing of this TCR beta chain was carried out in a study of identical twins. This CDR3 is built from 15 residues. Germline CDR1 SGHRS, CDR2 YFSETQ. Unmatched junction bases numbered 7, after V lost 1 base and J lost 4 bases. TCRdb re-called the 5' RACE reads through MiXCR, storing one row per CDR3 protein. This sample yields 400,000 to 600,000 distinct CDR3 sequences, of which approximately 20% are seen a single time; 0.48% belongs to the top ten. This clonotype has more than one count but fewer than ten. Antigen unknown. General study points: Beta out-of-frame twin sharing showed a weaker excess. Analyses of zero insertions could, in part, be confounded by invariant MAIT and iNKT cells.

These data also featured in a second study, about yellow fever vaccine responses in identical twins. Per that paper: Twins reportedly showed a vaccine T cell response that seemed partly convergent and partly personalized.

The chain recombines TRBV5-1 with TRBJ1-1; TRBD1 aligns across 7 bases. The sample was CD4+ T cells sorted from blood. This TCR came from a woman younger than 35 in good health. The CDR3 DNA follows: TGCGCCAGCAGCTTGAAGGGGGCCAGAAGCACTGAAGCTTTCTTT. It encodes CASSLKGARSTEAFF.